Listed here are 26 T cell receptor beta chains from one sample, sequenced in a study of blood T cells in healthy people across ages. With a J-beta primer mix and a sample-barcoded 5' primer, a second PCR ran 7 to 11 cycles. TCRdb called the 5' RACE reads again in MiXCR, with one record for every CDR3 protein. The sample contains 760,000 or so distinct CDR3 sequences, 20% to 30% of which appear only once. These data were also reused for a study on T cells of mothers and their children.

Sequencing was done on a sample of blood. These receptor sequences come from a boy aged 5-17 years in good health.

The chain employs TRBV7-9 and TRBJ1-2; D is unclear. The CDR3 runs 14 residues. V was clipped by 7 bases and J by 6 bases, with 18 bases between them. CDR1 is SEHNR, CDR2 FQNEAQ, per germline (reference sequence). Here the CDR3 DNA reads TGTGCCAGCACCTCCGCAGCTTGGGATAATGGCTACACCTTC. This translates into CASTSAAWDNGYTF.

There are a few counts of this clonotype. The rearrangement joins TRBV6-5 to TRBJ2-5, with D tentatively TRBD1 (5 bases). This CDR3 contains 14 residues. V dropped 0 bases and J dropped 7 bases, with 12 bases sitting between them. From germline, CDR1 is MNHEY and CDR2 SVGAGI. The CDR3 DNA reads TGTGCCAGCAGTTACTCGGGTCAGGGTGGGACCCAGTACTTC. It codes for CASSYSGQGGTQYF.

This clonotype turned up a few times. V and J are TRBV5-4 and TRBJ1-2, with D uncertain. Germline values: CDR1 SGHNT, CDR2 YYREEE (reference sequence). The CDR3 is made up of 12 amino acids. Trimming took off 4 bases at V and 3 bases at J, with 7 bases between the two ends. The CDR3 DNA is TGTGCCAGCAGCGGTGACCACTATGGCTACACCTTC. Protein product: CASSGDHYGYTF.

This clonotype was detected a few times. V is TRBV28 and J is TRBJ2-7; the match to TRBD2 covers 11 bases. V dropped 1 base and J dropped 2; count of bases not matched to a gene: 10. Germline-derived CDR1 and CDR2 are MDHEN and SYDVKM. The CDR3 has 18 residues. The CDR3 DNA reads TGTGCCAGCAGTTTATCACTAGCGGGAGTGGACCTCCCCTACGAGCAGTACTTC. This encodes CASSLSLAGVDLPYEQYF.

The chain recombines TRBV20-1 with TRBJ2-7, with 7 bases that match TRBD2. Trimming cost V 0 bases and J 6 bases; bases outside gene matches: 11. Per the germline V gene, CDR1 is DFQATT and CDR2 is SNEGSKA (reference sequence). The CDR3 runs 15 residues. The CDR3 here is CSARDGRAGSSEQYF. The CDR3 DNA sequence: TGCAGTGCTAGAGATGGGAGAGCGGGGAGCTCCGAGCAGTACTTC.

Only a few counts were recorded for this clonotype. The V and J genes are TRBV20-1 and TRBJ1-6; D not resolved. CDR1 is DFQATT and CDR2 is SNEGSKA in the germline V gene (reference sequence). Trimming removed 0 bases from V and 7 bases from J, with 10 bases in between. The CDR3 length is 14 residues. The CDR3 DNA is TGCAGTGCTAGAGATCGGACGGGCAATTCACCCCTCCACTTT. This gives the protein CSARDRTGNSPLHF.

The chain has TRBV20-1 and TRBJ1-1; a possible D gene is TRBD1 (5 bases). Germline assignment: CDR1 DFQATT and CDR2 SNEGSKA (reference sequence). With 5 bases removed from V and 6 bases from J, the gap between germline ends came to 16 bases. The CDR3 is 13 residues long. As DNA, the CDR3 is TGCAGTGCTCAGAAGGCAGGGAAGCCTGAAGCTTTCTTT. Its protein product is CSAQKAGKPEAFF.

The V call is TRBV7-2, the J call TRBJ2-5; D possibly corresponds to TRBD2 (5 bases). The J call may be incorrect, as the DNA end agrees better with TRBJ2-1. The CDR3 loop spans 14 amino acids. Germline V gene lookup returns CDR1 SGHTA and CDR2 FQGNSA. CDR3: CASSLEQRGYEQFF. The DNA of the CDR3 is TGTGCCAGCAGCTTAGAGCAGAGAGGGTATGAGCAGTTCTTC.

The chain joins TRBV7-6 to TRBJ2-5; D is undetermined. The DNA end is more similar to TRBJ2-7, so the J call may be wrong. Germline CDR1 and CDR2: SGHVS and FNYEAQ. The CDR3 spans 14 residues. The CDR3 DNA follows: TGTGCCAGCAGCTTAGTTGCTTTCGGTGTCGAGCAGTACTTC. The encoded protein is CASSLVAFGVEQYF.

The V gene is TRBV12-3 or TRBV12-4, the J gene TRBJ2-6, with a tentative D call TRBD2 (6 bases). Trimming pared 5 bases from V and 0 bases from J, leaving 14 bases between. The CDR3 extends over 17 amino acids. This CDR3 reads CASSEMSGDSGANVLTF. The CDR3 DNA follows: TGTGCCAGCAGTGAAATGTCGGGGGACTCTGGGGCCAACGTCCTGACTTTC.

This clonotype showed up just a few times. The chain combines TRBV6-5 with TRBJ2-3; D may be TRBD2 (5 bases). V was cut by 4 bases and J by 7 bases, with 24 bases left in between. Germline CDR1 is MNHEY and CDR2 is SVGAGI. The CDR3 runs 17 residues. CDR3 sequence (DNA): TGTGCCAGCAGTTGCCCTCTAATCTTGCCTAGCATAAATACGCAGTATTTT. Its translation: CASSCPLILPSINTQYF.

In its sample, this clonotype was seen a few times. This chain links TRBV6-5 with TRBJ2-4, with D unclear. The CDR3 extends over 12 amino acids. Germline CDR1 is MNHEY and CDR2 is SVGAGI. V lost 7 bases and J 6 bases, leaving 10 bases between the germline ends. CDR3 nucleotides: TGTGCCAGCACCGACGATATAAACATTCAGTACTTC. It encodes CASTDDINIQYF.

This clonotype showed up just a few times. The gene calls are TRBV4-3 and TRBJ2-5; TRBD2 aligns across 14 bases. The CDR3 has 17 amino acids. CDR1 is LGHNA and CDR2 is YSLEER in the germline V gene. V lost 4 bases and J lost 2; bases outside the gene matches: 6. The CDR3 reads CASSPGLAGGYQETQYF. CDR3 DNA sequence: TGCGCCAGCAGCCCAGGACTAGCGGGGGGCTATCAAGAGACCCAGTACTTC.

The genes are TRBV20-1 and TRBJ2-7; no clear D gene. CDR1 and CDR2 from the germline V gene are DFQATT and SNEGSKA (reference sequence). This CDR3 is built from 15 residues. Trimming shortened V by 0 bases and J by 2 bases, and 14 bases separated the two germline ends. CDR3 protein: CSAREEHTWPYEQYF. The DNA of the CDR3 is TGCAGTGCTAGAGAGGAACATACCTGGCCCTACGAGCAGTACTTC.

This clonotype was observed a handful of times. This CDR3 reads CSARDGHGGRETQYF. The CDR3 DNA sequence: TGCAGTGCTAGAGATGGGCACGGGGGGAGGGAGACCCAGTACTTC. This chain uses TRBV20-1 with TRBJ2-5, with 7 bases aligning to TRBD2. The CDR3 has 15 residues. J gave up 5 bases and V 0 bases, and 9 bases lay outside the gene matches. The germline V gene encodes CDR1 DFQATT and CDR2 SNEGSKA (reference sequence).

This clonotype was seen only a few times. The V call is TRBV7-2, the J call TRBJ1-4; no firm D call. CDR1 is SGHTA, CDR2 FQGNSA, per germline. Trimming took off 3 bases at V and 3 bases at J, with 2 bases between the two ends. The CDR3 loop spans 12 amino acids. This CDR3 is CASSFPNEKLFF. The CDR3, as DNA: TGTGCCAGCAGCTTTCCTAATGAAAAACTGTTTTTT.

The CDR3: CATGNTGELFF. DNA for the CDR3: TGTGCGACAGGGAACACCGGGGAGCTGTTTTTT. The genes are TRBV19 and TRBJ2-2; perhaps TRBD1 as D (6 bases). The CDR3 is 11 amino acids. The germline gives CDR1 LNHDA, CDR2 SQIVND (reference sequence). The full variable domain, its missing parts supplied by reference TRBV19 and TRBJ2-2, is DGGITQSPKYLFRKEGQNVTLSCEQNLNHDAMYWYRQDPGQGLRLIYYSQIVNDFQKGDIAEGYSVSREKKESFPLTVTSAQKNPTAFYLCATGNTGELFFGEGSRLTVL.

This clonotype has only a few counts. Sequence at one end of the junction differs from germline and may be a read error. This chain links TRBV10-3 with TRBJ1-6; D unclear. Germline V gene sequence: CDR1 ENHRY, CDR2 SYGVKD. CDR3 length equals 14 residues. In DNA, the CDR3 is TGTGCCATCTATCACCTCTCCCATAATTCACCCCTCCACTTT. Encoded protein: CAIYHLSHNSPLHF.

This clonotype was counted between two and nine times. The CDR3 coding sequence is TGCGCCAGCAGCCAAGTTCCCAGGGGGCAGGTTGGCTACACCTTC. Translated: CASSQVPRGQVGYTF. The rearrangement joins TRBV4-3 to TRBJ1-2, with TRBD1 matching 8 bases. The ends lost 1 base at V and 7 bases at J; junction bases unmatched: 8. Germline V gives CDR1 LGHNA, CDR2 YSLEER. This CDR3 is built from 15 residues.

V usage is TRBV29-1 and J usage is TRBJ1-2; 7 bases align to TRBD1. V trimming: 2 bases; J trimming: 5 bases; junction bases outside the gene matches: 11. This CDR3 is 15 amino acids long. Germline assignment: CDR1 SQVTM and CDR2 ANQGSEA. The CDR3 DNA sequence: TGCAGCGTTGAACCGGGACAGTCTTTAGGGTATGGCTACACCTTC. Translation: CSVEPGQSLGYGYTF.

This clonotype was observed a handful of times. This sequence joins TRBV5-1 and TRBJ2-2; 14 bases align to TRBD2. Germline trimming cut 7 bases from V and 4 bases from J; bases unmatched to any gene: 3. The CDR3 is 15 residues long. Germline assignment: CDR1 SGHRS and CDR2 YFSETQ. CDR3 loop: CASAGTSGSTGELFF. The CDR3 DNA sequence: TGCGCCAGCGCCGGGACTAGCGGGAGCACCGGGGAGCTGTTTTTT.

The chain carries TRBV13 and TRBJ1-2; 7 bases fit TRBD1. The trim removed 7 bases at V and 3 bases at J, leaving 8 bases unmatched. This CDR3 has 14 amino acids. The germline CDR1 and CDR2 sequences are PRHDT and FYEKMQ (reference sequence). The CDR3 reads CASKERDRDYGYTF. The CDR3 DNA is TGTGCCAGCAAGGAGAGGGACAGAGACTATGGCTACACCTTC. The entire variable domain, with the rest obtained from reference TRBV13 and TRBJ1-2, is as follows: AAGVIQSPRHLIKEKRETATLKCYPIPRHDTVYWYQQGPGQDPQFLISFYEKMQSDKGSIPDRFSAQQFSDYHSELNMSSLELGDSALYFCASKERDRDYGYTFGSGTRLTVV.

This chain joins TRBV10-3 and TRBJ2-7; D is possibly TRBD2 (5 bases). In germline, CDR1 is ENHRY, CDR2 SYGVKD. This CDR3 spans 14 amino acids. Trimming removed 5 bases at V and 2 bases at J, with 13 bases between. DNA for the CDR3: TGTGCCATCAGTCAGAGGGATACGACCTACGAGCAGTACTTC. It translates to CAISQRDTTYEQYF.

The chain has TRBV11-1 and TRBJ1-2, with D unclear. The CDR3 has 12 amino acids. Germline lookup yields CDR1 SGHAT and CDR2 FQDESV (reference sequence). Trimming shortened V by 0 bases and J by 10 bases, and 9 bases separated the two germline ends. The CDR3 coding sequence is TGTGCCAGCAGCTTAGCCCAGGAAAACTACACCTTC. Amino acid sequence: CASSLAQENYTF. The complete variable domain, with remaining parts taken from reference TRBV11-1 and TRBJ1-2, reads EAEVAQSPRYKITEKSQAVAFWCDPISGHATLYWYRQILGQGPELLVQFQDESVVDDSQLPKDRFSAERLKGVDSTLKIQPAELGDSAMYLCASSLAQENYTFGSGTRLTVV.

The chain is built from TRBV7-9 and TRBJ2-1; D unclear. Germline CDR1 reads SEHNR; CDR2 reads FQNEAQ (reference sequence). The CDR3 loop spans 15 amino acids. The ends were cut back, 6 bases at V and 8 bases at J, with 20 bases in the middle. The CDR3 DNA reads as TGTGCCAGCAGTCGCCCATTCAGAAACGTGGATGAGCAGTTCTTC. It specifies CASSRPFRNVDEQFF.

The V call is TRBV6-5, the J call TRBJ1-1; the match to TRBD1 covers 7 bases. The CDR3 length is 16 residues. The V gene's germline CDR1 is MNHEY and CDR2 SVGAGI. V dropped 0 bases and J dropped 6; count of bases not matched to a gene: 10. The CDR3 bases are TGTGCCAGCAGTTACTCGTTCAGGAGACAGGGCCCTGAAGCTTTCTTT. The encoded protein is CASSYSFRRQGPEAFF.